These 3 T cell receptor beta chains share one sample of origin, sequenced in a study of OX40 agonist ivuxolimab in advanced cancers. Libraries were built with the immunoSEQ multiplex PCR assay. This immuneACCESS table, as held by TCRdb, lists in-frame sequences with V and J called but not all clones. Of the missing ones, under half trace to an unresolved V gene in checked studies; the others have no known cause. In this sample the table shows about 43,000 clones, roughly 78% of which occur a single time. The ten largest clones add up to around 4% of the sample. The starting material was CD4+ or CD8+ T cells sorted from blood, obtained in a trial of the OX40 agonist ivuxolimab. The receptors here all came from an adult with an advanced solid tumor such as melanoma, head and neck, liver or kidney cancer.

The chain has TRBV7-2 and TRBJ1-2; a weak D match, TRBD1 (5 bases). The V and J ends lost 1 base and 8 bases respectively, with 11 bases between them. Germline V lookup: CDR1 SGHTA, CDR2 FQGNSA. CDR3 length: 13 amino acids. CDR3 residues: CASSLGRGEGYTF. The CDR3 DNA sequence: TGTGCCAGCAGCTTAGGGAGGGGCGAGGGCTACACCTTC.

This clone was seen once. In DNA, the CDR3 is TGTGCCAGCAGCTTAGAAGTGGGAGGATCGGGCGGCTACACCTTC. This codes for CASSLEVGGSGGYTF. The chain recombines TRBV7-6 with TRBJ1-2; D is undetermined. The germline gives CDR1 SGHVS, CDR2 FNYEAQ. The CDR3 totals 15 residues. Between the trimmed V and J ends, which lost 1 base and 8 bases, there was a span of 17 bases. The entire variable domain, with the rest obtained from reference TRBV7-6 and TRBJ1-2, is as follows: GAGVSQSPRYKVTKRGQDVALRCDPISGHVSLYWYRQALGQGPEFLTYFNYEAQQDKSGLPNDRFSAERPEGSISTLTIQRTEQRDSAMYRCASSLEVGGSGGYTFGSGTRLTVV.

The rearrangement uses TRBV9 and TRBJ2-1, with TRBD2 identical over 13 bases. Trimming at V came to 4 bases and at J to 0 bases, leaving 10 bases not matched to a gene. The germline V gene encodes CDR1 SGDLS and CDR2 YYNGEE. This CDR3 region has 19 residues. This CDR3 is CASSLGRLAGGFSYNEQFF. The CDR3 nucleotides are TGTGCCAGCAGCCTCGGACGACTAGCGGGGGGCTTCTCCTACAATGAGCAGTTCTTC.